Listed here are 11 T cell receptor beta chains from one sample, sequenced in a study of PD-1 blockade in classical Hodgkin lymphoma. After autologous stem cell transplantation all patients relapsed, and prior brentuximab vedotin exposure differed between cohorts. Measured with immunoSEQ multiplex PCR; TCRdb has only the in-frame clones, and not every one. The table includes under 25,000 clones, 65% to 85% detected once. The input for sequencing was peripheral blood mononuclear cells (PBMCs), taken at baseline. These receptors were taken from a human donor with classical Hodgkin lymphoma.

V usage is TRBV7-2 and J usage is TRBJ2-2; 12 nucleotides match TRBD1. Trimming removed 5 bases from V and 3 bases from J; junction bases left unmatched: 10. Germline assignment: CDR1 SGHTA and CDR2 FQGNSA. The CDR3 covers 18 residues. CDR3 coding DNA: TGTGCCAGCAGCGTTACAATCCGGGACAGGGGGCACACCGGGGAGCTGTTTTTT. Amino acids: CASSVTIRDRGHTGELFF.

V and J are TRBV25-1 and TRBJ1-2; no clear D. There are 11 residues in the CDR3. Germline assignment: CDR1 MGHDK and CDR2 SYGVNS. V lost 4 bases and J 4 bases, leaving 4 bases between the germline ends. CDR3 sequence (DNA): TGTGCCAGCAGTGGAAGCTATGGCTACACCTTC. Translated, it gives CASSGSYGYTF.

The gene calls are TRBV25-1 and TRBJ2-7, with 9 bases lining up with TRBD1. This CDR3 is built from 14 residues. Germline V gives CDR1 MGHDK, CDR2 SYGVNS. Trimming took 1 base from V and 5 from J; bases not matched to a gene: 3. CDR3 amino acids: CASSEFGQGNEQYF. In nucleotides, the CDR3 is TGTGCCAGCAGTGAATTCGGACAGGGGAACGAGCAGTACTTC.

The CDR3 DNA is TGTGCCACCAGCGCATGGAGCTCCTACGAGCAGTACTTC. As protein: CATSAWSSYEQYF. The chain joins TRBV15 to TRBJ2-7; no clear D gene. Germline assignment: CDR1 LNHNV and CDR2 YYDKDF (reference sequence). V was clipped by 5 bases and J by 0 bases, with 8 bases between them. The CDR3 has 13 residues.

The V call is TRBV6-1, the J call TRBJ2-1; D not certain. This CDR3 is built from 15 residues. The V end was cut by 1 base, the J end by 7 bases, with 14 bases between. Germline V gene data show CDR1 as MNHNS and CDR2 as SASEGT. The CDR3 protein is CASSEEGIMVNEQFF. In DNA form, the CDR3 reads TGTGCCAGCAGTGAAGAAGGGATTATGGTAAATGAGCAGTTCTTC.

CDR3 protein: CASSDTGGASDTQYF. In DNA form, the CDR3 reads TGTGCCAGCAGTGACACAGGGGGCGCATCGGATACGCAGTATTTT. This chain connects TRBV6-4 to TRBJ2-3; TRBD1 aligns across 9 bases. Trimming cost V 2 bases and J 6 bases; bases outside gene matches: 6. The CDR3 is 15 amino acids. From germline, CDR1 is MRHNA and CDR2 SNTAGT.

The V and J genes are TRBV18 and TRBJ2-3; D gene ambiguous. The CDR3 length is 13 residues. The V end lost 0 bases, the J end lost 5 bases, and 6 bases lay between the germline ends. Germline CDR1 KGHSH, CDR2 LQKENI. The CDR3, as DNA: TGTGCCAGCTCACCACCAATGGAAGATACGCAGTATTTT. Amino acids: CASSPPMEDTQYF.

This clone was picked up a small number of times. V and J are TRBV6-4 and TRBJ2-3; D might be TRBD2 (5 bases). This CDR3 contains 15 residues. Germline-derived CDR1 and CDR2 are MRHNA and SNTAGT. Trimming left V 4 bases short and J 2 bases short, with 13 bases between. The DNA of the CDR3 is TGTGCCAGCAGTGGCATAGCGCTGAACACAGATACGCAGTATTTT. Its translation is CASSGIALNTDTQYF.

V is TRBV4-3 and J is TRBJ1-2; no definite D call. Trimming removed 0 bases at V and 8 bases at J, with 16 bases between. This CDR3 has 15 residues. The germline V gene has CDR1 LGHNA and CDR2 YSLEER. CDR3 residues: CASSQDRGPARGYTF. DNA for the CDR3: TGCGCCAGCAGCCAAGATAGAGGCCCAGCTAGGGGCTACACCTTC.

The gene calls are TRBV2 and TRBJ1-3; the D gene is possibly TRBD1 (6 bases). CDR3 length: 14 amino acids. Germline values: CDR1 SNHLY, CDR2 FYNNEI. V was clipped by 5 bases and J by 0 bases, with 8 bases between them. CDR3 protein: CASSLQGSGNTIYF. The DNA for the CDR3 is TGTGCCAGCAGTCTACAGGGCTCTGGAAACACCATATATTTT.

The genes are TRBV11-3 and TRBJ1-4, with D maybe TRBD1 (6 bases). The CDR3 loop spans 18 amino acids. Germline V gives CDR1 SGHNT, CDR2 YENEEA. The V and J ends lost 0 bases and 8 bases respectively, with 22 bases between them. In DNA form, the CDR3 reads TGTGCCAGCAGCTTAGACCCTACTCGGACAGTAGTCGAAGAAAAACTGTTTTTT. Amino acid sequence: CASSLDPTRTVVEEKLFF.